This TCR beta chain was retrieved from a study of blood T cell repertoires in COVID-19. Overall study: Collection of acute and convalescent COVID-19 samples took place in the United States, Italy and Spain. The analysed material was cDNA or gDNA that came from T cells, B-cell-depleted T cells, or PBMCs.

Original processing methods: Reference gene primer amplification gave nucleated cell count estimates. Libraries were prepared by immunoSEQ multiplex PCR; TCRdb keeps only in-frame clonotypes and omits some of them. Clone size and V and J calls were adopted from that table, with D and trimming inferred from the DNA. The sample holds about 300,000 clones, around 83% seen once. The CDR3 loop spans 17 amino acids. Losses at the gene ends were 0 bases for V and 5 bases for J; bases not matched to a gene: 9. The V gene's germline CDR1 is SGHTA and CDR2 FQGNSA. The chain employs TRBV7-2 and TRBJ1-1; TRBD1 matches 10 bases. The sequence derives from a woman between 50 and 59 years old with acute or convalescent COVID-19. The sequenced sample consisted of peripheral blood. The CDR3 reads CASSLADRGRQETEAFF. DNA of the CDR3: TGTGCCAGCAGCTTAGCCGACAGGGGGCGTCAGGAGACTGAAGCTTTCTTT.